A selection of T cell receptor beta chains follows, all from one sample in a study of T-cell reconstitution after alpha-beta-depleted transplantation in children. TCRdb called the PCR reads again in MiXCR, with one record for every CDR3 protein. In the table there are 500,000 to 750,000 distinct CDR3 sequences, approximately 12% of which are singletons. This sample comprised PBMCs, mostly from graft donor cells, obtained 360 days after TCRalphabeta/CD19-depleted stem cell transplant. These TCRs come from a male patient under 18 who had a stem cell transplant for acute myeloid leukemia, so the T cells may come from the graft donor. CDR3s include the opening cysteine and the closing phenylalanine or tryptophan. The order of the fields is J gene, V gene, D gene, clone size, CDR3 DNA, CDR3 protein. D genes are given only for firm matches. The size of a clone is reported for some rows only, either as once, few or many, or as a class for expanded clones.

j_call: TRBJ2-6
v_call: TRBV29-1
d_call: TRBD1
clone_size: few
cdr3_nt: TGCAGCGTTGCTACGGGACAGGGCCCCTCTGGGGCCAACGTCCTGACTTTC
cdr3_aa: CSVATGQGPSGANVLTF

j_call: TRBJ2-1
v_call: TRBV25-1
d_call: -
clone_size: -
cdr3_nt: TGTGCCAGCAGTGGAGACAGCCTTCTCTACAATGAGCAGTTCTTC
cdr3_aa: CASSGDSLLYNEQFF

j_call: TRBJ2-1
v_call: TRBV15
d_call: -
clone_size: -
cdr3_nt: TGTGCCACCAGCAGAGATGGGGGGCAGGGGATAATATGGGGCAATGAGCAGTTCTTC
cdr3_aa: CATSRDGGQGIIWGNEQFF

j_call: TRBJ2-3
v_call: TRBV20-1
d_call: -
clone_size: few
cdr3_nt: TGCAGTGCTATACGCCCTACAGCGTACACAGATACGCAGTATTTT
cdr3_aa: CSAIRPTAYTDTQYF

j_call: TRBJ2-3
v_call: TRBV9
d_call: -
clone_size: few
cdr3_nt: TGTGCCAGCAGCGCAGCTGCGGGCAGGCCGTATTTT
cdr3_aa: CASSAAAGRPYF

j_call: TRBJ2-1
v_call: TRBV18
d_call: -
clone_size: few
cdr3_nt: TGTGCCAGCTCACCGCTCGAGCGGCTCAATGAGCAGTTCTTC
cdr3_aa: CASSPLERLNEQFF

j_call: TRBJ2-7
v_call: TRBV7-6
d_call: -
clone_size: few
cdr3_nt: TGTGCCAGCAGCTTATGGGGGCCCGACTCCTACGAGCAGTACTTC
cdr3_aa: CASSLWGPDSYEQYF

j_call: TRBJ2-7
v_call: TRBV27
d_call: TRBD2
clone_size: -
cdr3_nt: TGTGCCAGCAGTTTCCTTACCGGGACTAGCGGAACCGAGCAGTACTTC
cdr3_aa: CASSFLTGTSGTEQYF

j_call: TRBJ2-7
v_call: TRBV12-3/TRBV12-4
d_call: -
clone_size: few
cdr3_nt: TGTGCCAGCAGTCGGACACCTACCTCCTACGAGCAGTACTTC
cdr3_aa: CASSRTPTSYEQYF

j_call: TRBJ2-5
v_call: TRBV29-1
d_call: -
clone_size: many
cdr3_nt: TGCAGCGTTGAAAAGGAGACCCAGTACTTC
cdr3_aa: CSVEKETQYF

j_call: TRBJ2-7
v_call: TRBV19
d_call: -
clone_size: few
cdr3_nt: TGTGCCAGTAGTTCCCTCCTGGGAAAGGGGACGACCTACGAGCAGTACTTC
cdr3_aa: CASSSLLGKGTTYEQYF

j_call: TRBJ1-1
v_call: TRBV6-5
d_call: -
clone_size: many
cdr3_nt: TGTGCCAGCAGTTACAGGGGGAACACTGAAGCTTTCTTT
cdr3_aa: CASSYRGNTEAFF

j_call: TRBJ2-7
v_call: TRBV12-3/TRBV12-4
d_call: TRBD1
clone_size: many
cdr3_nt: TGTGCCAGCAATCGTTTAGGGACAGAGTCCTACGAGCAGTACTTC
cdr3_aa: CASNRLGTESYEQYF

j_call: TRBJ2-7
v_call: TRBV28
d_call: TRBD2
clone_size: few
cdr3_nt: TGTGCCTCTACGTACAGGCTAGCGGGTGGCGAGCAGTACTTC
cdr3_aa: CASTYRLAGGEQYF

j_call: TRBJ2-7
v_call: TRBV6-1
d_call: TRBD2
clone_size: -
cdr3_nt: TGTGCCAGCAGCCCTAGCGGGCTCAGCTCCTACGAGCAGTACTTC
cdr3_aa: CASSPSGLSSYEQYF

j_call: TRBJ2-1
v_call: TRBV11-2
d_call: -
clone_size: many
cdr3_nt: TGTGCCAGCAACTCGGGTCATTTAGCCAATCACGAGCAGTTCTTC
cdr3_aa: CASNSGHLANHEQFF

j_call: TRBJ1-2
v_call: TRBV15
d_call: TRBD1
clone_size: -
cdr3_nt: TGTGCCACCAGCAGAACGTCGACAGGGATTAACGGCTACACCTTC
cdr3_aa: CATSRTSTGINGYTF

j_call: TRBJ2-5
v_call: TRBV12-3/TRBV12-4
d_call: -
clone_size: -
cdr3_nt: TGTGCCAGCACCGAGTCCAGGGGGAGGCTCGAAGAGACCCAGTACTTC
cdr3_aa: CASTESRGRLEETQYF

j_call: TRBJ2-7
v_call: TRBV4-3
d_call: -
clone_size: -
cdr3_nt: TGCGCCAGCAGCCAATCAACAGGGACCTCCTACGAGCAGTACTTC
cdr3_aa: CASSQSTGTSYEQYF

j_call: TRBJ2-7
v_call: TRBV7-9
d_call: TRBD2
clone_size: -
cdr3_nt: TGTGCCAGCAGCGGCCAGCGGGGGGGCCTAACCTACGAGCAGTACTTC
cdr3_aa: CASSGQRGGLTYEQYF

j_call: TRBJ2-1
v_call: TRBV13
d_call: -
clone_size: many
cdr3_nt: TGTGCCAGCACCTTCTTTGGGGGGCCGATCTCCTACAATGAGCAGTTCTTC
cdr3_aa: CASTFFGGPISYNEQFF

j_call: TRBJ2-7
v_call: TRBV29-1
d_call: TRBD2
clone_size: many
cdr3_nt: TGCAGCGTTGAAGATATGGCTAGCGGGTCCTACGAGCAGTACTTC
cdr3_aa: CSVEDMASGSYEQYF

j_call: TRBJ2-1
v_call: TRBV18
d_call: TRBD2
clone_size: -
cdr3_nt: TGTGCCAGCTCACCATGGGGACTAGCGGGGTCGTACAATGAGCAGTTCTTC
cdr3_aa: CASSPWGLAGSYNEQFF

j_call: TRBJ1-2
v_call: TRBV27
d_call: TRBD1
clone_size: few
cdr3_nt: TGTGCCAGCACCTCATATGAAAGACAGGGAGGAGGCTACACCTTC
cdr3_aa: CASTSYERQGGGYTF

j_call: TRBJ2-1
v_call: TRBV28
d_call: TRBD1
clone_size: -
cdr3_nt: TGTGCCAGCAGTTCGGGACAGGGGATGTTCCACAATGAGCAGTTCTTC
cdr3_aa: CASSSGQGMFHNEQFF

j_call: TRBJ2-3
v_call: TRBV6-1
d_call: -
clone_size: few
cdr3_nt: TGTGCCAGCAGTCCGGGGATTAGCACAGATACGCAGTATTTT
cdr3_aa: CASSPGISTDTQYF

j_call: TRBJ1-6
v_call: TRBV19
d_call: -
clone_size: -
cdr3_nt: TGTGCCACCTTGCCGGGACATCATAATTCACCCCTCCACTTT
cdr3_aa: CATLPGHHNSPLHF

j_call: TRBJ1-4
v_call: TRBV29-1
d_call: TRBD1
clone_size: -
cdr3_nt: TGCAGCATCCGGGACAGGGGCGAAAAACTGTTTTTT
cdr3_aa: CSIRDRGEKLFF

j_call: TRBJ1-2
v_call: TRBV20-1
d_call: -
clone_size: few
cdr3_nt: TGCAGTGCTAGACGGCAAAACTATGGCTACACCTTC
cdr3_aa: CSARRQNYGYTF

j_call: TRBJ2-4
v_call: TRBV25-1
d_call: -
clone_size: -
cdr3_nt: TGTGCCAGCAGTGAATCAACAGGGTGGGGGGCCAAAAACATTCAGTACTTC
cdr3_aa: CASSESTGWGAKNIQYF

j_call: TRBJ2-7
v_call: TRBV7-6
d_call: -
clone_size: few
cdr3_nt: TGTGCCAGCAGCTTAGCTCGCGGGCCAGGGTTCTACGAGCAGTACTTC
cdr3_aa: CASSLARGPGFYEQYF

j_call: TRBJ2-1
v_call: TRBV7-6
d_call: TRBD2
clone_size: -
cdr3_nt: TGTGCCAGCAGCTTTCTAGCGGGAGTCTCCTACAATGAGCAGTTCTTC
cdr3_aa: CASSFLAGVSYNEQFF

j_call: TRBJ1-1
v_call: TRBV6-1
d_call: -
clone_size: many
cdr3_nt: TGTGCCAGCAGCTCAGCGGGGGTCACTGAAGCTTTCTTT
cdr3_aa: CASSSAGVTEAFF

j_call: TRBJ2-3
v_call: TRBV12-5
d_call: TRBD1
clone_size: -
cdr3_nt: TGTGCTAGTGGTCCCGATGCCAACGGGACAGGGGGCACAGATACGCAGTATTTT
cdr3_aa: CASGPDANGTGGTDTQYF

j_call: TRBJ2-7
v_call: TRBV4-2
d_call: -
clone_size: few
cdr3_nt: TGTGCCAGCAGCCCCGGCCCTATAGGAACCTACGAGCAGTACTTC
cdr3_aa: CASSPGPIGTYEQYF

j_call: TRBJ2-3
v_call: TRBV29-1
d_call: TRBD1
clone_size: -
cdr3_nt: TGCAGCGTTGAACTAACCACAGGGGGAAGCACAGATACGCAGTATTTT
cdr3_aa: CSVELTTGGSTDTQYF

j_call: TRBJ2-7
v_call: TRBV6-5
d_call: -
clone_size: -
cdr3_nt: TGTGCCAGCAGTTACTCAGGAGGGATTCCTCCCTACGAGCAGTACTTC
cdr3_aa: CASSYSGGIPPYEQYF